The clone carrying this T cell receptor (beta chain) was seen only a few times. Its target is not known. This specimen belongs to a study of blood T cells in healthy people across ages. Findings of the study overall: As age increased, TCR beta diversity per million T cells fell in a roughly linear fashion.

The V and J ends lost 8 bases and 1 base respectively, with 8 bases between them. Germline V gene sequence: CDR1 MNHEY, CDR2 SVGAGI. This CDR3 contains 12 residues. Combining a sample-barcoded 5' primer with a J-beta primer mix, a second PCR ran for 7 to 11 cycles. TCRdb analysed the 5' RACE reads with MiXCR anew, one entry per CDR3 protein. The repertoire consists of 1.5 million or so distinct CDR3 sequences, with approximately 43% occurring once and the leading ten covering more than 4%. The donors, aged roughly 6 to 100, were healthy Caucasians from Russia. Extraction yielded at least 5 micrograms of total RNA per sample.

This chain connects TRBV6-5 to TRBJ1-1; D remains ambiguous. The origin of this receptor is a woman under 30 in good health. Sequencing was performed on blood. The CDR3 sequence is CASRLTNTEAFF. The CDR3 nucleotides are TGTGCCAGCCGGCTGACGAACACTGAAGCTTTCTTT.